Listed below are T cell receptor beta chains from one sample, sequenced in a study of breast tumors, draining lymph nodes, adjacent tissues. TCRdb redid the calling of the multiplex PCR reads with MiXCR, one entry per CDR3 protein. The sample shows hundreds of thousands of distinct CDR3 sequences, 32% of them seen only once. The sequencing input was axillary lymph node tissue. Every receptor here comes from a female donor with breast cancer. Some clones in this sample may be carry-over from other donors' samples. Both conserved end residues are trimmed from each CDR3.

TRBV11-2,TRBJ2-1,ASNPLGSGIGNEQF
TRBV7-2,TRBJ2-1,ASSPHRGGYNEQF
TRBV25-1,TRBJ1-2,ASSVQGTGAGYT
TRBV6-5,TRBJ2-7,ATRPFHEQY
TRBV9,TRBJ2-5,ASSVSRGEETQY
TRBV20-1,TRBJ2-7,SASVGTSSYEQY
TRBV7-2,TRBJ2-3,ASSPWGRSTDTQY
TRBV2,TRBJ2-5,ASRGLGYQETQY
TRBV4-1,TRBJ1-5,ASSQLDRVNQPQH
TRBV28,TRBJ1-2,ASARTGWYGYT
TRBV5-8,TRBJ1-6,ASYLTGGNNSPLH
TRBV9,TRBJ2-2,ASSVAAGGNTGELF
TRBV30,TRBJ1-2,AWSVRGLPANYGYT
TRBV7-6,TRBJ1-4,ASSLGQGREKLF
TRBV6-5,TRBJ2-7,ASSHRGTYEQY
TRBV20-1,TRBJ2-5,SATGLAGWGVETQY
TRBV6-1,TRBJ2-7,ASSAGVGKEGQY
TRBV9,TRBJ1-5,ASSHAGPYARPQH
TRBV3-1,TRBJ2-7,ASSRLSGNYEQY
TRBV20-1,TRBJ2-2,SAREAVGTTGAHRGELF
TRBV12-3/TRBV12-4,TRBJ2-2,ASSITGISAGELF
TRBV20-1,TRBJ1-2,SARDFTGTYGYT
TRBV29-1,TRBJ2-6,SVGEGQYEQISGANVLT
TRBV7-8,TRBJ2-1,ASSLGTISYNEQF
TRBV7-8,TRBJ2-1,ASSLRGLAGGRTHNEQF
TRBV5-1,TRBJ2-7,ASSLGQGRHEQY
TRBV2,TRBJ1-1,ASSEAGPNTEAF
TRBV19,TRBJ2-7,ASIGRARGANSYEQY
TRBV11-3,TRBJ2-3,ASSLGQGGTDTQY
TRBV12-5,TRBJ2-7,ASGLIAGGYEQY
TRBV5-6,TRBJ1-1,ASSLRGAAF
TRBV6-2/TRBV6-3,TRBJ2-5,ATRDTAGRETQY
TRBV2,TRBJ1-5,ASRGAGGKNEH
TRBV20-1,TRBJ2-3,SVALGSGGGGDTQY
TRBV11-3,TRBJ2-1,ASSLSTSGIVNEQF
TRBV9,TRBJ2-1,ASSLGSGRAIDTEQF
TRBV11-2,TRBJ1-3,ASSLRTLSENTIY
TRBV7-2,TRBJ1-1,ASSLAGRMNTEAF
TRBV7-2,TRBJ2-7,ASSGSTGSYEQY
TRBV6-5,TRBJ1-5,ANTHPGLNQPQH
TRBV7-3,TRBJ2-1,ASSPGTGYHNEQF
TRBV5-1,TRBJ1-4,ASSTSTSKEKLF
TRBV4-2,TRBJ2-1,ASSQGGRENRYNEQF
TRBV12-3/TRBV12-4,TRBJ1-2,ASSFRVGYGYT
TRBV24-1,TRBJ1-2,ATSPLTGRISDGYT
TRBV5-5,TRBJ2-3,ASSATRTTDTQY
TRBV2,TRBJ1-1,ASRDGTVNTEAF
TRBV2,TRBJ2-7,ASSPTLLGYEQY
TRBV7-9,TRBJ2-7,ASSAQGRRTYEQY
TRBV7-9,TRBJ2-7,ASSPGTGGLHEQY
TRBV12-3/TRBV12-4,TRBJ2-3,ASSLRQGVTDTQY